Each of the 15 T cell receptor beta chains below was sequenced from the same sample in a study of blood T cell repertoires in COVID-19. Assay used: immunoSEQ multiplex PCR; TCRdb lists only in-frame clones, some missing. The data show roughly 68,000 clones, over 75% seen once. Sample: peripheral blood. The receptors were gathered from a human donor in a cohort sampled during active COVID-19.

Only one count was recorded for this clone. The V call is TRBV11-2, the J call TRBJ2-3; 9 positions agree with TRBD1. This CDR3 contains 16 residues. Per the germline V gene, CDR1 is SGHAT and CDR2 is FQNNGV. The V gene end was trimmed by 6 bases and the J gene end by 2 bases; junction bases not matched to a gene: 9. The CDR3 is CASSRAGTGNTDTQYF. The CDR3, as DNA: TGTGCCAGCAGTCGAGCTGGGACAGGGAACACAGATACGCAGTATTTT.

The V gene is TRBV5-1, the J gene TRBJ2-4; D may be TRBD2 (6 bases). The CDR3 runs to 15 residues. The germline V and J ends were trimmed by 0 bases and 6 bases, with 13 bases remaining between them. Germline CDR1 and CDR2: SGHRS and YFSETQ. DNA of the CDR3: TGCGCCAGCAGCTTGGGGAGCGGGTGGGCAAACATTCAGTACTTC. Translation gives CASSLGSGWANIQYF.

In its sample, this clone was seen once. The V gene is TRBV29-1, the J gene TRBJ2-3, with 8 bases that match TRBD1. CDR1 is SQVTM and CDR2 is ANQGSEA in the germline V gene. There are 14 residues in the CDR3. V lost 1 base, J lost 2 bases, and 2 bases stayed unmatched. The CDR3 loop is CSVEGTGLTDTQYF. In DNA, the CDR3 is TGCAGCGTTGAAGGGACAGGGCTCACAGATACGCAGTATTTT.

The chain uses TRBV28 and TRBJ1-5; D remains ambiguous. The CDR3 loop spans 14 amino acids. Germline V gene data show CDR1 as MDHEN and CDR2 as SYDVKM. V was pared by 5 bases and J by 4 bases, with 12 bases between. CDR3 residues: CASSGLASNQPQHF. For the CDR3, the DNA is TGTGCCAGCAGTGGTCTGGCCTCAAATCAGCCCCAGCATTTT.

The chain links TRBV7-3 to TRBJ2-1, with a weak D call TRBD2 (6 bases). V was pared by 2 bases and J by 0 bases, with 8 bases between. This CDR3 contains 15 residues. Germline V lookup: CDR1 SGHTA, CDR2 FQGTGA. The CDR3 DNA sequence: TGTGCCAGCAGCTTACAGGGAGGCTCCTACAATGAGCAGTTCTTC. Translated, it gives CASSLQGGSYNEQFF.

The V call is TRBV13, the J call TRBJ1-3, with 7 bases fitting TRBD1. Germline V gives CDR1 PRHDT, CDR2 FYEKMQ (reference sequence). The J segment lost 4 bases and the V segment lost 5 bases, leaving 14 bases of the junction unmatched. CDR3 length equals 17 residues. DNA for the CDR3: TGTGCCAGCAGCCCGGGGATCGGGACAGTTTTAGGAAACACCATATATTTT. Its translation is CASSPGIGTVLGNTIYF.

CDR3 loop: CASSRQGRSYNEQFF. The CDR3, as DNA: TGTGCCAGCAGTCGACAGGGTAGGTCCTACAATGAGCAGTTCTTC. V gene TRBV6-5 combines with J gene TRBJ2-1; 7 bases match TRBD1. The CDR3 sequence is 15 residues long. J was trimmed by 1 base and V by 5 bases; bases with no gene match: 5. Germline V gene lookup returns CDR1 MNHEY and CDR2 SVGAGI.

The rearrangement uses TRBV6-5 and TRBJ2-7; D possibly corresponds to TRBD2 (6 bases). This CDR3 is built from 15 residues. The V gene's germline CDR1 is MNHEY and CDR2 SVGAGI. Trimming pared 0 bases from V and 6 bases from J, leaving 15 bases between. CDR3 residues: CASSYSGREDSEQYF. As DNA, the CDR3 is TGTGCCAGCAGTTACTCGGGCAGGGAGGACTCCGAGCAGTACTTC.

This chain uses TRBV6-5 with TRBJ2-2; 7 bases are shared with TRBD2. This CDR3 is 14 amino acids long. Germline V lookup: CDR1 MNHEY, CDR2 SVGAGI. The V segment lost 8 bases and the J segment 6 bases; nucleotides outside the gene matches: 9. The CDR3 DNA sequence: TGTGCCAGCCTAACGGGAGGAACGGCCGGGGAGCTGTTTTTT. It is translated as CASLTGGTAGELFF.

This chain uses TRBV29-1 with TRBJ1-4; TRBD1 matches at 7 bases. Germline values: CDR1 SQVTM, CDR2 ANQGSEA. With 3 bases clipped from V and 4 bases from J, the junction kept 8 bases outside the gene matches. The length of the CDR3 is 15 residues. CDR3 DNA: TGCAGCGTTGAGTCGGGGACAGACCTTAATGAAAAACTGTTTTTT. It is translated as CSVESGTDLNEKLFF. The complete variable domain, with remaining parts taken from reference TRBV29-1 and TRBJ1-4, reads SAVISQKPSRDICQRGTSLTIQCQVDSQVTMMFWYRQQPGQSLTLIATANQGSEATYESGFVIDKFPISRPNLTFSTLTVSNMSPEDSSIYLCSVESGTDLNEKLFFGSGTQLSVL.

The chain combines TRBV21-1 with TRBJ2-4; TRBD2, as called in the table, went unchecked against the DNA. TRBV21-1 is annotated as a pseudogene. This CDR3 has 20 residues. The CDR3 DNA follows: TGTGCCAGCAGCACCCCAGGGCAGAACCGGGAGGGAATAGCCAAAAACATTCAGTACTTC. Translated: CASSTPGQNREGIAKNIQYF.

The gene calls are TRBV18 and TRBJ1-1; the D gene is possibly TRBD1 (6 bases). Germline lookup yields CDR1 KGHSH and CDR2 LQKENI. Trimming shortened V by 2 bases and J by 5 bases, and 12 bases separated the two germline ends. The CDR3 is 14 residues long. CDR3 DNA: TGTGCCAGCTCACCAGGGGGGGGCAGGACTGAAGCTTTCTTT. Translated: CASSPGGGRTEAFF.

The chain joins TRBV9 to TRBJ2-3, with D possibly matching TRBD2 (6 bases). Trimming pared 3 bases from V and 1 base from J, leaving 9 bases between. This CDR3 contains 14 residues. Germline values: CDR1 SGDLS, CDR2 YYNGEE. The CDR3 coding sequence is TGTGCCAGCAGCGCCTGGGGGGGCACAGATACGCAGTATTTT. Its protein product is CASSAWGGTDTQYF.

The V call is TRBV7-2, the J call TRBJ2-7; 9 bases are shared with TRBD2. V gave up 0 bases and J gave up 1 base; unmatched junction bases: 10. The V gene's germline CDR1 is SGHTA and CDR2 FQGNSA. CDR3 length: 18 amino acids. CDR3 residues: CASSLALGLAPWSYEQYF. The CDR3 DNA sequence: TGTGCCAGCAGCTTAGCGCTTGGACTAGCGCCCTGGTCCTACGAGCAGTACTTC.

This sequence joins TRBV19 and TRBJ2-2, with TRBD1 identical over 7 bases. The length of the CDR3 is 16 residues. Germline V gene sequence: CDR1 LNHDA, CDR2 SQIVND (reference sequence). The J segment lost 4 bases and the V segment lost 5 bases, leaving 10 bases of the junction unmatched. As DNA, the CDR3 is TGTGCCAGTAGTCGAATACCGGGACAGCGCACCGGGGAGCTGTTTTTT. This translates into CASSRIPGQRTGELFF.